Reported below is one TCR beta chain. This entry comes from a study of lymphopenia after photon versus proton radiotherapy. Only in-frame clones appear in the TCRdb table, and some are missing; sequencing was by immunoSEQ multiplex PCR. The repertoire holds 68,000 or so clones, with approximately 90% as singletons. This TCR came from a woman between 70 and 85 years old with pancreatic cancer. Sequences were derived from peripheral blood, sampled from a patient treated with photon-based radiotherapy.

In DNA, the CDR3 is TGCGCCAGCAGCTTGGCCCCAGGTGGGACCGGGGAGCTGTTTTTT. Amino acids: CASSLAPGGTGELFF. The V call is TRBV5-1, the J call TRBJ2-2; D is unresolved. Germline V lookup: CDR1 SGHRS, CDR2 YFSETQ. This CDR3 contains 15 residues. Trimming removed 0 bases at V and 5 bases at J, with 11 bases between.